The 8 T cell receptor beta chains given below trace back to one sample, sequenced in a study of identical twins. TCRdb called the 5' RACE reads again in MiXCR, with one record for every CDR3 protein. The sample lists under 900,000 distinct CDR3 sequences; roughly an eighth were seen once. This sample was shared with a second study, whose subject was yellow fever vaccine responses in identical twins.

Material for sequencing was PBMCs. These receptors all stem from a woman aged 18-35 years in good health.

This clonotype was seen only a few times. In DNA form, the CDR3 reads TGTGCCAGCAGCCTCGGGGGCCCCTCAAGCATTCAGTACTTC. Translation: CASSLGGPSSIQYF. The rearrangement links TRBV28 to TRBJ2-4, with D tentatively TRBD1 or TRBD2 (6 bases each). Germline V gene data show CDR1 as MDHEN and CDR2 as SYDVKM. Trimming pared 6 bases from V and 9 bases from J, leaving 18 bases between. CDR3 length: 14 amino acids.

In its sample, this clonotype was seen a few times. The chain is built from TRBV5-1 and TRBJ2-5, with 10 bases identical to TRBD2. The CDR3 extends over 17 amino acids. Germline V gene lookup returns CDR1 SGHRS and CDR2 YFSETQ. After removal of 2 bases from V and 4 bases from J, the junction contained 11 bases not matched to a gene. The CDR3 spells CASSLGGLARGGETQYF. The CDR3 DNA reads TGCGCCAGCAGCTTAGGGGGACTAGCGAGAGGAGGAGAGACCCAGTACTTC.

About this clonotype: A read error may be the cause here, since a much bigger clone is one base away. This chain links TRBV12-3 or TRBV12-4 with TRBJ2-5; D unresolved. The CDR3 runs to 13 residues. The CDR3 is CASSLGQLETRYF. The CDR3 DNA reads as TGTGCCAGCAGTTTAGGGCAGCTGGAGACCCGGTACTTC.

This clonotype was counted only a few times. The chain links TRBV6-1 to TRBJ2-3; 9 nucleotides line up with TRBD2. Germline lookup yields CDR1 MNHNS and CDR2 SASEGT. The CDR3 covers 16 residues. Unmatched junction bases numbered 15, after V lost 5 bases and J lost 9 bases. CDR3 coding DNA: TGTGCCAGCAGTATTATCCTAGCGGGGCCCATGGGCACGCAGTATTTT. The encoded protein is CASSIILAGPMGTQYF.

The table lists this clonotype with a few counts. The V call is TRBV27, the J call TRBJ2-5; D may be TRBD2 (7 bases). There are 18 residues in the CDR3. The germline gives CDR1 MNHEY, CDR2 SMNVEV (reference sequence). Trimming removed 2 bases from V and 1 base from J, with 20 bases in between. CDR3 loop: CASSLRGRGGGPQETQYF. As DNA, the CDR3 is TGTGCCAGCAGTTTAAGGGGCCGAGGCGGGGGCCCCCAAGAGACCCAGTACTTC.

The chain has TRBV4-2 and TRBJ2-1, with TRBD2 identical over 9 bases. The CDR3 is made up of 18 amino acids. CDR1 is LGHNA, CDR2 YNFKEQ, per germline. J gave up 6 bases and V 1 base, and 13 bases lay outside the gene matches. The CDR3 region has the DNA TGTGCCAGCAGCCAAGTGGCCCTCGGCGGGGGGGCAGTCAATGAGCAGTTCTTC. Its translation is CASSQVALGGGAVNEQFF.

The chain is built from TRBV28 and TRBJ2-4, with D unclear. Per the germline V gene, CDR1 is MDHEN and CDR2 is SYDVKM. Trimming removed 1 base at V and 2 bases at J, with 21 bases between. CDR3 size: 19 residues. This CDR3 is CASSLYLATRIGTKNIQYF. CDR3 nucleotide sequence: TGTGCCAGCAGTTTATACCTTGCCACTCGGATAGGAACCAAAAACATTCAGTACTTC.

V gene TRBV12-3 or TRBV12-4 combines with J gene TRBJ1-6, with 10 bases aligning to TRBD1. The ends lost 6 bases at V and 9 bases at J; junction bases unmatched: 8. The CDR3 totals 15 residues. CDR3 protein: CASSLPGQGISPLHF. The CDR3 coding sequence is TGTGCCAGCAGCCTACCGGGACAGGGGATTTCACCCCTCCACTTT.